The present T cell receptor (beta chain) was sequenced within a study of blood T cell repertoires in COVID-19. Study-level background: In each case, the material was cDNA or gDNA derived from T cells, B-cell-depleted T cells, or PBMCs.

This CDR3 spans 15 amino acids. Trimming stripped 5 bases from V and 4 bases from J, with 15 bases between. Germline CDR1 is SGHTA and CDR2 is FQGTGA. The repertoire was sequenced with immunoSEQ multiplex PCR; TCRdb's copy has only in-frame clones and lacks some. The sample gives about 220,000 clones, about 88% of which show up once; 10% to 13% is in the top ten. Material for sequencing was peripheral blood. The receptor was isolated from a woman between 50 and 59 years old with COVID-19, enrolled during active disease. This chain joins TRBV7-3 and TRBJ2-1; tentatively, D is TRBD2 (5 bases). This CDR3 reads CASSPQGSEYNEQFF. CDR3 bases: TGTGCCAGCAGCCCACAAGGGAGCGAATACAATGAGCAGTTCTTC.